This T cell receptor beta chain is drawn from a study of cytomegalovirus exposure and HLA in healthy donors. Whole-study findings and limits: Looking again later, the authors saw that most CMV-associated TCR beta chains seemed HLA-restricted.

With 4 bases removed from V and 1 base from J, the gap between germline ends came to 7 bases. Germline V gene lookup returns CDR1 SGHNT and CDR2 YYREEE (reference sequence). The CDR3 spans 13 residues. Primers included in the PCR were 60 Vbeta and 13 Jbeta primers. Clones were sequenced by immunoSEQ multiplex PCR, and TCRdb holds only the in-frame ones, with some missing. Here the sample spans over 150,000 clones, 70% to 85% being singletons. In regard to this clone: As yet, its antigen is unknown. The sample contains more than one DNA sequence encoding this CDR3.

V gene TRBV5-4 combines with J gene TRBJ2-3; D is uncertain. The sample taken for sequencing was PBMCs. This TCR was sampled from a woman aged 25 to 39 in good health and CMV-seropositive. The CDR3 DNA sequence: TGTGCCAGCAGCCTGGCGGGCACAGATACGCAGTATTTT. Amino acids: CASSLAGTDTQYF.